Listed below are T cell receptor beta chains from one sample, sequenced in a study of regulatory T cells in long-lasting Graves disease. TCRdb passed the multiplex PCR reads through MiXCR, listing each CDR3 protein once. The sample contains under 450,000 distinct CDR3 sequences, 23% of which appear only once. The sequenced sample was peripheral blood mononuclear cells (PBMCs), obtained when the disease was refractory, from a patient treated with antithyroid drugs. All receptors come from a female donor with Graves disease. CDR3s leave out the opening cysteine and the closing phenylalanine or tryptophan.

TRBJ2-5 TRBV7-2 ASSFGREQETQY
TRBJ2-2 TRBV6-2/TRBV6-3 ASRRVGTGELF
TRBJ2-2 TRBV6-1 ASSELAGYGGELF
TRBJ1-2 TRBV27 ASSARQGLYGYT
TRBJ2-5 TRBV12-3/TRBV12-4 ASSRDLGGTQY
TRBJ2-7 TRBV20-1 SARLREGIYEQY
TRBJ1-1 TRBV2 ASMGQVNTEAF
TRBJ1-5 TRBV20-1 SAIPLERQLLNQPQH
TRBJ2-5 TRBV11-2 ASTFTGGETQY
TRBJ1-5 TRBV5-1 ASSLGGTEYQPQH
TRBJ2-5 TRBV5-1 ASRASWGLAGEETQY
TRBJ2-3 TRBV4-1 ASSHGLAAGTQY
TRBJ1-6 TRBV7-2 ASSLKGGNSPLH
TRBJ2-5 TRBV28 ASSYSWTSGSKKTQY
TRBJ2-1 TRBV7-2 ASRPQGYNEQF
TRBJ1-1 TRBV5-1 ASSLVGDRDTEAF
TRBJ2-7 TRBV28 ASSLLRMATGEQY
TRBJ2-5 TRBV24-1 ATSGGVETQY
TRBJ2-7 TRBV2 ASVSAGANDDEQY
TRBJ2-7 TRBV30 AWSYTGTTYEQY
TRBJ2-2 TRBV20-1 SASPTGSNTGELF
TRBJ1-4 TRBV12-3/TRBV12-4 ASSLQGRNEKLF
TRBJ2-6 TRBV5-1 ASSPRGEYSGANVLT
TRBJ2-1 TRBV11-1 ASRWDTGSYNEQF
TRBJ2-6 TRBV20-1 SARDHRAPGSGANVLT